This TCR beta chain was captured by sequencing in a study of T cell responses to AZD1222 COVID-19 vaccine. Points from the study as a whole: Spike regions recognized by vaccine-associated CD4 TCRs spanned the protein, led by 160-218 and 743-854. Donor demographics were predominantly white British with a female majority; clonal diversity may be underestimated. Among spike-specific TCRs, nearly half reportedly target unmutated variant regions.

Note on this clone: Its antigen remains unidentified.

The table came from immunoSEQ multiplex PCR; TCRdb's copy has only in-frame clones and leaves some out. Of approximately 220,000 clones listed, roughly 91% are singletons. V shed 7 bases and J shed 4 bases, with 16 bases lying between them. The CDR3 runs to 15 residues. Germline V gene sequence: CDR1 MNHEY, CDR2 SVGAGI. The receptor comes from an adult in good health. The material sequenced was peripheral blood, taken on day 0 of MenACWY control vaccination. This chain links TRBV6-5 with TRBJ2-2; a weak D match, TRBD2 (7 bases). CDR3 DNA: TGTGCCAGCAAGGAACGGGGGGCGACCACCGGGGAGCTGTTTTTT. Translation: CASKERGATTGELFF.